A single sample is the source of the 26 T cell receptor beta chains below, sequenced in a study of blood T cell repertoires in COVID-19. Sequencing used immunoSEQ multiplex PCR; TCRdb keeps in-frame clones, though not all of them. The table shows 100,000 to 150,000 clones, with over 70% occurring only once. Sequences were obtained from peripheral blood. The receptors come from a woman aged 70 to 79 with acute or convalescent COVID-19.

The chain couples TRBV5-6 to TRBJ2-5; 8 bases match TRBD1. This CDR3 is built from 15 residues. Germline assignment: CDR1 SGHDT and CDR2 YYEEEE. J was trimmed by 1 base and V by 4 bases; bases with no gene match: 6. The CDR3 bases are TGTGCCAGCAGCCTTCGGACAGGGTTCCAAGAGACCCAGTACTTC. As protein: CASSLRTGFQETQYF. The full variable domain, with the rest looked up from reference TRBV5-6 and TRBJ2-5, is DAGVTQSPTHLIKTRGQQVTLRCSPKSGHDTVSWYQQALGQGPQFIFQYYEEEERQRGNFPDRFSGHQFPNYSSELNVNALLLGDSALYLCASSLRTGFQETQYFGPGTRLLVL.

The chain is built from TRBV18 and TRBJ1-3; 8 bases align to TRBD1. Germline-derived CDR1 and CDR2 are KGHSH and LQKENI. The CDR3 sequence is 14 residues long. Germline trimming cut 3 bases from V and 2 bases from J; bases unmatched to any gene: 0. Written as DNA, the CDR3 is TGTGCCAGCTCACCGACAGGGGCTGGAAACACCATATATTTT. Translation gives CASSPTGAGNTIYF.

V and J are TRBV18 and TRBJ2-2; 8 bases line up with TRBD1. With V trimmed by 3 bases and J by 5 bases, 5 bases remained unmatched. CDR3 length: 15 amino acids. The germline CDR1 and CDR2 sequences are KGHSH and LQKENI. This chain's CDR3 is CASSPIQGETGELFF. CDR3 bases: TGTGCCAGCTCACCGATACAGGGGGAAACCGGGGAGCTGTTTTTT.

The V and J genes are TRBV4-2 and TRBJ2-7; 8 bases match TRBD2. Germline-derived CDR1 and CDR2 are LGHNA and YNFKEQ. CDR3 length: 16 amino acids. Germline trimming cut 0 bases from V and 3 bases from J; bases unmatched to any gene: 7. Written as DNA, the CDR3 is TGTGCCAGCAGCCAAGAGGGATTAGCGGGGATCTACGAGCAGTACTTC. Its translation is CASSQEGLAGIYEQYF.

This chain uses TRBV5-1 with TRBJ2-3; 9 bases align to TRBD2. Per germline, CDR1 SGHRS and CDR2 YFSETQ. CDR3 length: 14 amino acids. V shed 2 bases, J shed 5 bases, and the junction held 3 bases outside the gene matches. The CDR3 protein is CASSFGLAQDTQYF. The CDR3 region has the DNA TGCGCCAGCAGCTTCGGACTAGCGCAAGATACGCAGTATTTT.

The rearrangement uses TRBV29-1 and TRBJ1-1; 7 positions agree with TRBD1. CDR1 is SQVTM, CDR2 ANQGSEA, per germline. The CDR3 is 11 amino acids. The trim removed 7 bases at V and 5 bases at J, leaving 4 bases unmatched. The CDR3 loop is CSAEDRTEAFF. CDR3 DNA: TGCAGCGCCGAGGACAGGACTGAAGCTTTCTTT.

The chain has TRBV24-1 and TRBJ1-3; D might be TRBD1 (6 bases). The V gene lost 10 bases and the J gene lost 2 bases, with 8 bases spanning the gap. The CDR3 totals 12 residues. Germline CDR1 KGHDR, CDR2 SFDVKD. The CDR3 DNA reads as TGTGCCACACAGGGTCCTGGAAACACCATATATTTT. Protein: CATQGPGNTIYF.

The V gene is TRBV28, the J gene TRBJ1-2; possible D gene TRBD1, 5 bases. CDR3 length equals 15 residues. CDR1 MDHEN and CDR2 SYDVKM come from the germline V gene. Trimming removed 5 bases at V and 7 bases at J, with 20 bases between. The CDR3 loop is CASSTAERPGVGYTF. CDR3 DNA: TGTGCCAGCAGTACCGCAGAGAGGCCGGGGGTTGGCTACACCTTC.

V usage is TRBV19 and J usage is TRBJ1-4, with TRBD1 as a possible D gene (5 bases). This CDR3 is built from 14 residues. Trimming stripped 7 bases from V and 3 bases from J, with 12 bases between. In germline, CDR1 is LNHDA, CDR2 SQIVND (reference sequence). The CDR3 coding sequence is TGTGCCAGTATGAGAACAGGCGCTAATGAAAAACTGTTTTTT. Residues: CASMRTGANEKLFF.

This chain's CDR3 is CASSPPLAGGPAGQFF. Here the CDR3 DNA reads TGCGCCAGCAGCCCACCCCTAGCGGGGGGGCCAGCAGGGCAGTTCTTC. The chain carries TRBV5-1 and TRBJ2-1, with 12 nucleotides matching TRBD2. V lost 4 bases and J lost 12; bases outside the gene matches: 14. Germline V gene sequence: CDR1 SGHRS, CDR2 YFSETQ. CDR3 length: 16 residues.

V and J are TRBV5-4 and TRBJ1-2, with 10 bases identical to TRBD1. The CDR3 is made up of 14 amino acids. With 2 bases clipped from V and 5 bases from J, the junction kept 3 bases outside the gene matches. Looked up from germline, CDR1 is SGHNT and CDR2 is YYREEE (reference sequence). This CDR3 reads CASSLGTGEYGYTF. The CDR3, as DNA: TGTGCCAGCAGCTTAGGGACAGGGGAATATGGCTACACCTTC.

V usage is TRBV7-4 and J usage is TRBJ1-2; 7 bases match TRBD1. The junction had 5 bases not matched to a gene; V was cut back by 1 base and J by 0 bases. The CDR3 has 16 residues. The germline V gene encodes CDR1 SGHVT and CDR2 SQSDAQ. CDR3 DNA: TGTGCCAGCAGCTTAGAAGGGGGCAGATCTAACTATGGCTACACCTTC. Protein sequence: CASSLEGGRSNYGYTF. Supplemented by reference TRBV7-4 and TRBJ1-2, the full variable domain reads GAGVSQSPRYKVAKRGRDVALRCDSISGHVTLYWYRQTLGQGSEVLTYSQSDAQRDKSGRPSGRFSAERPERSVSTLKIQRTEQGDSAVYLCASSLEGGRSNYGYTFGSGTRLTVV.

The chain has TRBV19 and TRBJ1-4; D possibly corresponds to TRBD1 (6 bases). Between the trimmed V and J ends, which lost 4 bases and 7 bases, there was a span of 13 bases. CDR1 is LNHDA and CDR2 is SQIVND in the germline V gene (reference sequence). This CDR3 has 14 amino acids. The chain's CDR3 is CASSTTGGGEKLFF. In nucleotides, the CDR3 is TGTGCCAGTAGTACAACGGGGGGCGGTGAAAAACTGTTTTTT.

Here the CDR3 DNA reads TGTGCTAGTGGTTTGCCCCCCGGGACTAGCGGGGGAGATGAGCAGTTCTTC. Translating it yields CASGLPPGTSGGDEQFF. The rearrangement joins TRBV12-5 to TRBJ2-1; 14 bases match TRBD2. The CDR3 loop spans 17 amino acids. Germline V lookup: CDR1 LGHNT, CDR2 FRNRAP. With V trimmed by 2 bases and J by 8 bases, 8 bases remained unmatched. Full variable domain (missing parts from reference TRBV12-5 and TRBJ2-1): DARVTQTPRHKVTEMGQEVTMRCQPILGHNTVFWYRQTMMQGLELLAYFRNRAPLDDSGMPKDRFSAEMPDATLATLKIQPSEPRDSAVYFCASGLPPGTSGGDEQFFGPGTRLTVL.

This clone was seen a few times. The CDR3 protein is CAWSLTGGVLHEQYF. CDR3 coding DNA: TGTGCCTGGAGTCTGACAGGGGGCGTCCTCCACGAGCAGTACTTC. V and J are TRBV30 and TRBJ2-7; 10 positions agree with TRBD1. Germline V gene data show CDR1 as GTSNPN and CDR2 as SVGIG (reference sequence). V lost 2 bases and J lost 5; bases outside the gene matches: 9. This CDR3 spans 15 amino acids.

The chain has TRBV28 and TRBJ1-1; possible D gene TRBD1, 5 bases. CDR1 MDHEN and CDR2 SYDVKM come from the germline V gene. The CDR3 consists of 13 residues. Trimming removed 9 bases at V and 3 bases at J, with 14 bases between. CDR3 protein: CASSAGSYTEAFF. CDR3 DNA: TGTGCCAGTTCGGCAGGGTCTTACACTGAAGCTTTCTTT.

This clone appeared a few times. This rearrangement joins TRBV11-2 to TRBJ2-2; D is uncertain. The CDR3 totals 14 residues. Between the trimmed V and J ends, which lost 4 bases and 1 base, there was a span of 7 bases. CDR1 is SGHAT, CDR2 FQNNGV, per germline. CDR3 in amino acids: CASSSHQNTGELFF. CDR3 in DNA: TGTGCCAGCAGCTCCCATCAGAACACCGGGGAGCTGTTTTTT. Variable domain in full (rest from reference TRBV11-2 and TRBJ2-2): EAGVAQSPRYKIIEKRQSVAFWCNPISGHATLYWYQQILGQGPKLLIQFQNNGVVDDSQLPKDRFSAERLKGVDSTLKIQPAKLEDSAVYLCASSSHQNTGELFFGEGSRLTVL.

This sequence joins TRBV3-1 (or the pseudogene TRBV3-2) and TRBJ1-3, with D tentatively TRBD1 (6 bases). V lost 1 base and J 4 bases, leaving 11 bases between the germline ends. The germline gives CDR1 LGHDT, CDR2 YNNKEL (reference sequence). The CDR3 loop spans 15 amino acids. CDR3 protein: CASSQGPGVGNTIYF. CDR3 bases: TGTGCCAGCAGCCAAGGCCCAGGGGTGGGAAACACCATATATTTT.

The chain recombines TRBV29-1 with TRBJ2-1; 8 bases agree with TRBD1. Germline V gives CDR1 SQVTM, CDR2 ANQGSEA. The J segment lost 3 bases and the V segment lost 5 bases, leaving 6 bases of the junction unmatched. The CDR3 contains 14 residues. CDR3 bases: TGCAGCGTTACCACAGGGGGGCTCTACAATGAGCAGTTCTTC. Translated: CSVTTGGLYNEQFF.

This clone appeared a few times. The DNA of the CDR3 is TGTGCCAGCAGCCCAGACAGATATGGCTACACCTTC. This translates into CASSPDRYGYTF. The genes are TRBV7-9 and TRBJ1-2, with a tentative D call TRBD1 (5 bases). V lost 5 bases, J lost 5 bases, and 9 bases lay in between. In germline, CDR1 is SEHNR, CDR2 FQNEAQ (reference sequence). The CDR3 covers 12 residues.

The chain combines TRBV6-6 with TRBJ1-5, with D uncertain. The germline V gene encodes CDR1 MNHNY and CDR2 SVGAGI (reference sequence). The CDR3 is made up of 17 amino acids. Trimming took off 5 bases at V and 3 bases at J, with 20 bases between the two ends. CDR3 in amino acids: CASSPSGAAPDNQPQHF. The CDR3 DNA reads TGTGCCAGCAGTCCATCGGGCGCCGCTCCTGACAATCAGCCCCAGCATTTT.

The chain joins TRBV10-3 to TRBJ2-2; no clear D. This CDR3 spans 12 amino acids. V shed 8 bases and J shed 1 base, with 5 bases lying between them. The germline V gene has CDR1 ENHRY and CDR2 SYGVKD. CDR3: CAISKNTGELFF. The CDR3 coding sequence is TGTGCCATCTCAAAGAACACCGGGGAGCTGTTTTTT.

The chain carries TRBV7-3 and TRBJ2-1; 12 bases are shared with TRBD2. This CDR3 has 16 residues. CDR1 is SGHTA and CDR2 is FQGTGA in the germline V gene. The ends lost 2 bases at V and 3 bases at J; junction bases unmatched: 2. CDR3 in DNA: TGTGCCAGCAGCTTACGGGGACTAGCGGGCTACAATGAGCAGTTCTTC. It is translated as CASSLRGLAGYNEQFF.

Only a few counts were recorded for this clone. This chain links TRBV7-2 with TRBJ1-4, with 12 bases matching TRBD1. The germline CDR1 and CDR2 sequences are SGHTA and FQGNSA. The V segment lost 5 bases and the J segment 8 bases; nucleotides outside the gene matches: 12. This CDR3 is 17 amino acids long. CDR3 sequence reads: CASSLPARDRGREKLFF. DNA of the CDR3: TGTGCCAGCAGCCTCCCCGCACGGGACAGGGGGCGCGAAAAACTGTTTTTT.

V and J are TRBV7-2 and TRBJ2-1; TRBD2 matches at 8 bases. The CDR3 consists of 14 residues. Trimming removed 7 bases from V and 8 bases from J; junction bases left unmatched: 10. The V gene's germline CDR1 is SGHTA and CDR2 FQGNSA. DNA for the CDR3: TGTGCCAGCATCTCCACGGGGGGGCCCTATGAGCAGTTCTTC. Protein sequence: CASISTGGPYEQFF. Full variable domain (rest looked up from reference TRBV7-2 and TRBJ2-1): GAGVSQSPSNKVTEKGKDVELRCDPISGHTALYWYRQSLGQGLEFLIYFQGNSAPDKSGLPSDRFSAERTGGSVSTLTIQRTQQEDSAVYLCASISTGGPYEQFFGPGTRLTVL.

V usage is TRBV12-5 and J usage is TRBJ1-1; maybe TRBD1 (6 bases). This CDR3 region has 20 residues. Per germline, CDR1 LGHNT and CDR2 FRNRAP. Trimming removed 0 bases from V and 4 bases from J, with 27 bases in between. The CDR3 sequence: CASGLVRWGGRELLGTEAFF. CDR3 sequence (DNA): TGTGCTAGTGGTTTGGTACGTTGGGGGGGCAGGGAACTTTTAGGCACTGAAGCTTTCTTT.